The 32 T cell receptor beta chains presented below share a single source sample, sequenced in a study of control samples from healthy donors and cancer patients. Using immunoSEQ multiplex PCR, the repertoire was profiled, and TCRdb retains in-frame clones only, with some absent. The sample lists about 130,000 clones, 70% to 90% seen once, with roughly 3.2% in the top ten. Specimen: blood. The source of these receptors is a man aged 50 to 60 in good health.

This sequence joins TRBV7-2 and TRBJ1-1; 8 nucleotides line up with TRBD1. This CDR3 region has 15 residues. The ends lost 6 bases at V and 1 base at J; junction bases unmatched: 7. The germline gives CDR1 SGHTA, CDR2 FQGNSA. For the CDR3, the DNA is TGTGCCAGCAGTTCGACCGGGACAGGGAACACTGAAGCTTTCTTT. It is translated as CASSSTGTGNTEAFF. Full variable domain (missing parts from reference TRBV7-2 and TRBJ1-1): GAGVSQSPSNKVTEKGKDVELRCDPISGHTALYWYRQSLGQGLEFLIYFQGNSAPDKSGLPSDRFSAERTGGSVSTLTIQRTQQEDSAVYLCASSSTGTGNTEAFFGQGTRLTVV.

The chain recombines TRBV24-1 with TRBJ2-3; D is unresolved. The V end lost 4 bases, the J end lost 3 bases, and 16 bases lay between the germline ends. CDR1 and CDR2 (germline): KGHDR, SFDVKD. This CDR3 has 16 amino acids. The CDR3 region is CATSDKDTYQTDTQYF. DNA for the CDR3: TGTGCCACCAGTGACAAAGACACCTACCAGACAGATACGCAGTATTTT.

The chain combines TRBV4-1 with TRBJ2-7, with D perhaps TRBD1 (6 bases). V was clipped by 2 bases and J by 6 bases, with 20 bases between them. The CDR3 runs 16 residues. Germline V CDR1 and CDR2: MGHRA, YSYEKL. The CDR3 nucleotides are TGCGCCAGCAGCCAAACACTTACCAGGGGCGAGGGCGAGCAGTACTTC. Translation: CASSQTLTRGEGEQYF.

The CDR3: CATKDSPSGNTIYF. CDR3 nucleotide sequence: TGTGCCACCAAGGACAGTCCCTCTGGAAACACCATATATTTT. This chain connects TRBV6-5 to TRBJ1-3; D is perhaps TRBD1 (6 bases). The length of the CDR3 is 14 residues. V lost 10 bases, J lost 0 bases, and 13 bases lay in between. In germline, CDR1 is MNHEY, CDR2 SVGAGI.

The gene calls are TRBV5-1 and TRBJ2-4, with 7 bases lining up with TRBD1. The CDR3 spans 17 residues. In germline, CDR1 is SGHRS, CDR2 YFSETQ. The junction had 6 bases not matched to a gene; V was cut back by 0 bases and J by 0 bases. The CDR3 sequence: CASSLVSRQGAKNIQYF. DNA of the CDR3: TGCGCCAGCAGCTTGGTGTCCCGACAGGGAGCCAAAAACATTCAGTACTTC.

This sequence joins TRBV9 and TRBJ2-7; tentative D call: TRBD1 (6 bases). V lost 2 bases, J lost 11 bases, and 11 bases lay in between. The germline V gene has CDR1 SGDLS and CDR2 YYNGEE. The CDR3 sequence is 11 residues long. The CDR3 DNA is TGTGCCAGCAGCGTGGTCCAGGGGAAGTACTTC. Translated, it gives CASSVVQGKYF.

The CDR3 DNA reads as TGCGCCAGCAGCTTGGGATCCTTCGCGGATGAGCAGTTCTTC. Residues: CASSLGSFADEQFF. V is TRBV5-1 and J is TRBJ2-1; D is ambiguous. The V end was cut by 0 bases, the J end by 8 bases, with 12 bases between. The CDR3 runs 14 residues. CDR1 is SGHRS, CDR2 YFSETQ, per germline.

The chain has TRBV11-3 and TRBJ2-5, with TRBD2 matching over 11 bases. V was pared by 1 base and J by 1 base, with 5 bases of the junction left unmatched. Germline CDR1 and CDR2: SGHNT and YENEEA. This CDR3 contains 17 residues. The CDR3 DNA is TGTGCCAGCAGCTTAGCGCTAGCGGGGGGAGGCCAAGAGACCCAGTACTTC. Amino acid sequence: CASSLALAGGGQETQYF.

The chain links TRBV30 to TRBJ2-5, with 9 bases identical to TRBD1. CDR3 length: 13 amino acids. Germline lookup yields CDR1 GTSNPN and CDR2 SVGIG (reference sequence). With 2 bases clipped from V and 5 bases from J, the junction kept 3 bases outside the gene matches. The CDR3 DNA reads TGTGCCTGGAGTACAGGGGGCAGTGAGACCCAGTACTTC. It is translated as CAWSTGGSETQYF.

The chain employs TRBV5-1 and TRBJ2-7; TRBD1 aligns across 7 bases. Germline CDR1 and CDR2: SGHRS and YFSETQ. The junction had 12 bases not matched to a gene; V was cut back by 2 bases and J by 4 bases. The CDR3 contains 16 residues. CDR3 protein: CASSFGEGGVRYEQYF. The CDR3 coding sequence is TGCGCCAGCAGCTTCGGCGAAGGGGGCGTAAGATACGAGCAGTACTTC.

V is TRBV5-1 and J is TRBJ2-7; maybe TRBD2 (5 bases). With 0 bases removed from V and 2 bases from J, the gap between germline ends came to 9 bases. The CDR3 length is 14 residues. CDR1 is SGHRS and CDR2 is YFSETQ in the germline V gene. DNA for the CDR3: TGCGCCAGCAGCTTGGTCGGGATAGCCTACGAGCAGTACTTC. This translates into CASSLVGIAYEQYF. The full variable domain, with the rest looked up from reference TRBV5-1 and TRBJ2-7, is KAGVTQTPRYLIKTRGQQVTLSCSPISGHRSVSWYQQTPGQGLQFLFEYFSETQRNKGNFPGRFSGRQFSNSRSEMNVSTLELGDSALYLCASSLVGIAYEQYFGPGTRLTVT.

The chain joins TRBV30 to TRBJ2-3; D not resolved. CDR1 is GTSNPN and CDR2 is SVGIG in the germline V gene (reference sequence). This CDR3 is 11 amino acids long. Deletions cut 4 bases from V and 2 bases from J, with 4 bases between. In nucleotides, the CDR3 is TGTGCCTGGATAACCACAGATACGCAGTATTTT. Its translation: CAWITTDTQYF. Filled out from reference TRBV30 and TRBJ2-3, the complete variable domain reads SQTIHQWPATLVQPVGSPLSLECTVEGTSNPNLYWYRQAAGRGLQLLFYSVGIGQISSEVPQNLSASRPQDRQFILSSKKLLLSDSGFYLCAWITTDTQYFGPGTRLTVL.

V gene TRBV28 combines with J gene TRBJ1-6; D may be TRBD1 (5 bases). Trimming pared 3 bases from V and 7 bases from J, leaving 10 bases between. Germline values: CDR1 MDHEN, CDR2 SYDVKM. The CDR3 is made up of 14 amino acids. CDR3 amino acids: CASSFGGANSPLHF. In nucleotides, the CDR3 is TGTGCCAGCAGTTTCGGGGGAGCGAATTCACCCCTCCACTTT.

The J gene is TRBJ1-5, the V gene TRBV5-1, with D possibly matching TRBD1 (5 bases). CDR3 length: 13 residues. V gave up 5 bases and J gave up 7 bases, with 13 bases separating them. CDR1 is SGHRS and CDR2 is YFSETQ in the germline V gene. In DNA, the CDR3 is TGCGCCAGCAGTTTCGGGGGTAACCAGCCCCAGCATTTT. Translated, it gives CASSFGGNQPQHF.

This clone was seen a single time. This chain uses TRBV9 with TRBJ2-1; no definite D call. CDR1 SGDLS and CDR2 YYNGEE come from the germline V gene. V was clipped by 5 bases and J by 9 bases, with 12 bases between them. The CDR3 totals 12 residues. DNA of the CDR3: TGTGCCAGCAGTTCCGGTTGGGGTGAGCAGTTCTTC. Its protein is CASSSGWGEQFF. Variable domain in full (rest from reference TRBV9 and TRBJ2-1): DSGVTQTPKHLITATGQRVTLRCSPRSGDLSVYWYQQSLDQGLQFLIQYYNGEERAKGNILERFSAQQFPDLHSELNLSSLELGDSALYFCASSSGWGEQFFGPGTRLTVL.

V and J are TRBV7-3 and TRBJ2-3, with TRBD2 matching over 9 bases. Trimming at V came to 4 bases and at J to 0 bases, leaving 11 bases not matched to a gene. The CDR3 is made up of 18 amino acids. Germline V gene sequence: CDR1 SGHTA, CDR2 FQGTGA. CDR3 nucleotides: TGTGCCAGCAGCTCCGAGACTAGCGGACTACCTAGCACAGATACGCAGTATTTT. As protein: CASSSETSGLPSTDTQYF. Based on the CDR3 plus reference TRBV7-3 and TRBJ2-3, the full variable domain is GAGVSQTPSNKVTEKGKYVELRCDPISGHTALYWYRQSLGQGPEFLIYFQGTGAADDSGLPNDRFFAVRPEGSVSTLKIQRTERGDSAVYLCASSSETSGLPSTDTQYFGPGTRLTVL.

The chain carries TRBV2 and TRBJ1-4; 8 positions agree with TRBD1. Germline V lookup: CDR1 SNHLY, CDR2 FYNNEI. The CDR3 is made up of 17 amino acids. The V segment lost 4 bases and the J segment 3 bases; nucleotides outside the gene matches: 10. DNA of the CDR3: TGTGCCAGCAGTGCCCCGGCAGGGGGCTTAGCTAATGAAAAACTGTTTTTT. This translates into CASSAPAGGLANEKLFF.

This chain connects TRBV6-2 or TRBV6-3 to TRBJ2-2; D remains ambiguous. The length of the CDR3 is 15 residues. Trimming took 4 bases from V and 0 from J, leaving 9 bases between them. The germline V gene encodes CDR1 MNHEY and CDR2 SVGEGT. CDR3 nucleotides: TGTGCCAGCAGTTCGTGGCAGGCGAACACCGGGGAGCTGTTTTTT. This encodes CASSSWQANTGELFF.

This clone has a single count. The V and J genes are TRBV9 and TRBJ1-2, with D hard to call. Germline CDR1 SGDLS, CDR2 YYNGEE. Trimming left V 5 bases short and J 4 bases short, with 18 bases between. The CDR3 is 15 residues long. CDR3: CASSFDGDGFYGYTF. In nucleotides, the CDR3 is TGTGCCAGCAGTTTTGACGGAGACGGGTTCTATGGCTACACCTTC.

CDR3 DNA: TGTGCCAGTAGTGTACAGGGACCGTCCTACGAGCAGTACTTC. Amino acids: CASSVQGPSYEQYF. The rearrangement uses TRBV19 and TRBJ2-7, with D possibly being TRBD1 (6 bases). Trimming took 5 bases from V and 1 from J, leaving 12 bases between them. Germline loops: CDR1 LNHDA, CDR2 SQIVND (reference sequence). The CDR3 spans 14 residues.

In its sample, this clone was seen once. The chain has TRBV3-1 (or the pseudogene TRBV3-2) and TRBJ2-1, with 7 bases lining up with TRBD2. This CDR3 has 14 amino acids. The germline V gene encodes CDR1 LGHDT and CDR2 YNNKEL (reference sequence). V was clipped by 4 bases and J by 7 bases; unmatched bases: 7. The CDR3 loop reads CASSRDYMRNEQFF. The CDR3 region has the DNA TGTGCCAGCAGCCGGGACTACATGAGGAATGAGCAGTTCTTC.

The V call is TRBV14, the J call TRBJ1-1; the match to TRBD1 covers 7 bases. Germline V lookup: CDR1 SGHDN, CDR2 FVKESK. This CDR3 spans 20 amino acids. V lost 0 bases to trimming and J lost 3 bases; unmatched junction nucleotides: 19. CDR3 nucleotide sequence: TGTGCCAGCAGCCAAGATCTTGGGTGTCGAACTCACAGGGGAGACACTGAAGCTTTCTTT. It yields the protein CASSQDLGCRTHRGDTEAFF. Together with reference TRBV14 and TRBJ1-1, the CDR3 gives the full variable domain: EAGVTQFPSHSVIEKGQTVTLRCDPISGHDNLYWYRRVMGKEIKFLLHFVKESKQDESGMPNNRFLAERTGGTYSTLKVQPAELEDSGVYFCASSQDLGCRTHRGDTEAFFGQGTRLTVV.

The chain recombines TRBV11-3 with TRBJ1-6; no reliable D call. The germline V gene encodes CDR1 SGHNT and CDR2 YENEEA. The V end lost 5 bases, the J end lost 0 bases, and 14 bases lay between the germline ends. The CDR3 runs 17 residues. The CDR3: CASSPPGGSSYNSPLHF. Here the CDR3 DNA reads TGTGCCAGCAGCCCGCCTGGCGGGAGCTCCTATAATTCACCCCTCCACTTT.

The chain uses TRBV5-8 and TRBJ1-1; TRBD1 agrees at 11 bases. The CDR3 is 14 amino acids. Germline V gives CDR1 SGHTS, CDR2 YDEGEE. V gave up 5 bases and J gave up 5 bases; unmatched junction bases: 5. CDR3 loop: CASSFGQGATEAFF. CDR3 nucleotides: TGTGCCAGCAGTTTCGGACAGGGGGCGACTGAAGCTTTCTTT.

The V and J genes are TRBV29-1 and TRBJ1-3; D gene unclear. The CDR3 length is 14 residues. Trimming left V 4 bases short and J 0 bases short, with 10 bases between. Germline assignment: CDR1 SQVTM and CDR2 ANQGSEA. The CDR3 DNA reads TGCAGCGTTGTGTATGGCGCCTCTGGAAACACCATATATTTT. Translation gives CSVVYGASGNTIYF.

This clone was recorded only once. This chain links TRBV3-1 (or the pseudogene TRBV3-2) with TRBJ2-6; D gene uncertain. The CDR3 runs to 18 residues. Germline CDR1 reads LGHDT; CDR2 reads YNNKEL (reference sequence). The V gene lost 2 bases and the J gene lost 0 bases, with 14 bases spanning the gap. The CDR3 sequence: CASSQMLPGHSGANVLTF. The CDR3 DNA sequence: TGTGCCAGCAGCCAAATGCTGCCAGGCCACTCTGGGGCCAACGTCCTGACTTTC.

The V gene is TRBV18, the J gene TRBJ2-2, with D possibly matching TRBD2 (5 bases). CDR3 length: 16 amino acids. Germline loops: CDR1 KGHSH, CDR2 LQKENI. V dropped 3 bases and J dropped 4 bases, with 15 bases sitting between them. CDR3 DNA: TGTGCCAGCTCACCGCCACCCCCCCGGGGCACCGGGGAGCTGTTTTTT. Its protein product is CASSPPPPRGTGELFF.

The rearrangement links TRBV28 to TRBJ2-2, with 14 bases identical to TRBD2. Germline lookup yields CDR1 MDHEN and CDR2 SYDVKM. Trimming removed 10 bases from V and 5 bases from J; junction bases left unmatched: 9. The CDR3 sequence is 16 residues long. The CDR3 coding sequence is TGTGCCATTTCCGGACTAGCGGGGGGTAGGACCGGGGAGCTGTTTTTT. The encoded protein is CAISGLAGGRTGELFF.

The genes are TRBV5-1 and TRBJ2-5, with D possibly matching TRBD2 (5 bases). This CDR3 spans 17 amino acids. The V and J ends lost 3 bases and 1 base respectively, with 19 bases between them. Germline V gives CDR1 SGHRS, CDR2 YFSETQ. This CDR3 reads CASSSFPGSSAQETQYF. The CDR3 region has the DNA TGCGCCAGCAGCTCATTTCCGGGAAGTAGTGCCCAAGAGACCCAGTACTTC. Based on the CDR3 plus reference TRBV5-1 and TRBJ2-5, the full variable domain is KAGVTQTPRYLIKTRGQQVTLSCSPISGHRSVSWYQQTPGQGLQFLFEYFSETQRNKGNFPGRFSGRQFSNSRSEMNVSTLELGDSALYLCASSSFPGSSAQETQYFGPGTRLLVL.

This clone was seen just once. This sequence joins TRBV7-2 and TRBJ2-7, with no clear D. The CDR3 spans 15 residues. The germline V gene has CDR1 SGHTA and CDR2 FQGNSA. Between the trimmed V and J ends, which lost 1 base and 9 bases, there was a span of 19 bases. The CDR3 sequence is CASSLGIGLGPGQYF. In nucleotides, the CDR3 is TGTGCCAGCAGCTTAGGAATAGGGTTGGGCCCAGGGCAGTACTTC.

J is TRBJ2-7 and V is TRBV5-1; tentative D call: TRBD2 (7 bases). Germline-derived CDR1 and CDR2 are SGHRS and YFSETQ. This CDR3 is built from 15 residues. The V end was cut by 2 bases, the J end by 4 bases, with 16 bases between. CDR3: CASSFGQGRGYEQYF. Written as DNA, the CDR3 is TGCGCCAGCAGCTTCGGCCAGGGGAGGGGATACGAGCAGTACTTC.

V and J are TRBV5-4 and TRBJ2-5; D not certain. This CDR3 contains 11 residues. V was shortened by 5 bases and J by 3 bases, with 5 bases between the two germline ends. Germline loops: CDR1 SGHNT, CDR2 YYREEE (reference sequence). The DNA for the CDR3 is TGTGCCAGCAGTTTTAAAGAGACCCAGTACTTC. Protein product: CASSFKETQYF.